This TCR beta chain was observed in a study of cytomegalovirus exposure and HLA in healthy donors. Notes on the study in general: A few chains tied to CMV proved CMV antigen-specific in vitro. A later look showed TCR association rates differing by HLA locus, highest for DRB1 and lowest for HLA-C. There were reportedly fewer N-insertions in an Asian-associated ancestry cluster than the approximately 670-donor mean, in a later analysis. Using the classifier, cytomegalovirus status was reportedly diagnosed with high specificity and sensitivity.

PCR primers comprised 60 Vbeta and 13 Jbeta primers. Generated by immunoSEQ multiplex PCR, the TCRdb table keeps only in-frame clones and is missing some. The top ten hold 2.5% to 3.5% of the sample, which has 120,000 to 150,000 clones, 50% to 75% seen once. V was shortened by 4 bases and J by 3 bases, with 9 bases between the two germline ends. CDR1 and CDR2 from the germline V gene are SNHLY and FYNNEI. The CDR3 length is 13 residues. As to this clone: What it binds is not known.

The sequencing input was PBMCs. This clonotype was obtained from a woman aged 25 to 39 in good health and CMV-seropositive. The rearrangement links TRBV2 to TRBJ1-1; D gene unclear. The CDR3 DNA sequence: TGTGCCAGCAGTGCCAGCGGTCACACTGAAGCTTTCTTT. It encodes CASSASGHTEAFF.